The present entry profiles one T cell receptor beta chain with its context. Its antigen remains unknown. This sample is drawn from a study of blood T cells in healthy people across ages. Findings and limits, study-wide: The CMV status of each donor remained undetermined, and this could have confounded shifts in expanded clonotypes. With age, beta diversity per million T cells declined roughly linearly, significantly by 30 to 40. Among long-lived donors, naive CD4+ cells were more numerous and diversity higher than in aged donors.

Russia was home to the donors, healthy Caucasian individuals aged about 6 to 90. Next came a second PCR, run for about 7 to 12 cycles, which used a sample-barcoded 5' primer along with a J-beta primer mix. From the 5' RACE reads, TCRdb called clonotypes with MiXCR, one entry per CDR3 protein. The table has approximately 800,000 distinct CDR3 sequences, 58% seen once; the top ten hold over 20%. Trimming removed 1 base at V and 6 bases at J, with 15 bases between. The CDR3 runs 16 residues. Germline V gene lookup returns CDR1 SGHTA and CDR2 FQGNSA. The origin of this receptor is a man aged 25 to 40 in good health. Sample: blood. The chain joins TRBV7-2 to TRBJ2-2; the D gene is possibly TRBD1 (6 bases). The CDR3 here is CASSLVQGRYSGELFF. CDR3 DNA: TGTGCCAGCAGCTTAGTACAGGGTCGTTACTCCGGGGAGCTGTTTTTT.